What follows are 18 T cell receptor beta chains derived from one specimen sequenced in a study of tumor and adjacent non-tumor tissue in lung cancer (dated by TCRdb to 2017 to 2018). RNA was isolated from bulk, unsorted tissue, and RNA quality was assessed with a NanoDrop ND-1000 and an Agilent 2100. Library prep was done by multiplex PCR. For sequencing, an Illumina HiSeq 2500 was employed. TCRbeta libraries were constructed through three rounds of nested PCR with primers (Table S4) according to protocols adapted from ARM-PCR. The public sequencing data were trimmed at Q25 with fastp and processed into clonotypes with MiXCR by TCRdb, which kept only in-frame beta chains. Each CDR3 protein gets just one entry, which takes the most common genes and DNA from the rows behind it. The sample contains about 110,000 distinct CDR3 sequences, roughly 73% of them found a single time. The top ten hold 30% to 45% of the sample.

Sequences were obtained from lung tumor tissue. These receptors all stem from a woman aged 55-70 years with non-small cell lung cancer.

The chain joins TRBV6-5 to TRBJ2-2; D possibly uses TRBD1 or TRBD2 (7 bases each). Trimming cost V 7 bases and J 5 bases, with 14 bases left between them. The CDR3 sequence is 14 residues long. The germline CDR1 and CDR2 sequences are MNHEY and SVGAGI. The CDR3 DNA sequence: TGTGCCAGCAATCCAGGGGGAGGGACCGGGGAGCTGTTTTTT. Translated: CASNPGGGTGELFF.

A single count supports this clonotype. Compared with germline, one end of the junction differs, possibly owing to a read error. This rearrangement joins TRBV6-6 to TRBJ2-6, with a weak D call TRBD1 (5 bases). CDR1 is MNHNY and CDR2 is SVGAGI in the germline V gene (reference sequence). This CDR3 contains 15 residues. CDR3 region: CVSSYDSSGANVLPF. The CDR3 region has the DNA TGTGTCAGCAGTTACGACAGCTCTGGGGCCAACGTCCTGCCTTTC.

A word on this clonotype: A read error may explain this, as a much larger clone is one base away. This chain connects TRBV29-1 to TRBJ2-5; D gene uncertain. With 0 bases removed from V and 2 bases from J, the gap between germline ends came to 10 bases. This CDR3 is built from 14 residues. The germline CDR1 and CDR2 sequences are SQVTM and ANQGSEA. CDR3 coding DNA: TGCAGCGTTGAAGATCCTTGGACGCAAGAGACCCAGTACTTC. Encoded protein: CSVEDPWTQETQYF. Based on the CDR3 plus reference TRBV29-1 and TRBJ2-5, the full variable domain is SAVISQKPSRDICQRGTSLTIQCQVDSQVTMMFWYRQQPGQSLTLIATANQGSEATYESGFVIDKFPISRPNLTFSTLTVSNMSPEDSSIYLCSVEDPWTQETQYFGPGTRLLVL.

This clonotype turned up a few times. The junction shows a germline mismatch at one end, possibly a read error. The rearrangement uses TRBV11-2 and TRBJ2-3, with no clear D. With the DNA end fitting TRBJ1-5 better, the J assignment may be wrong. Germline loops: CDR1 SGHAT, CDR2 FQNNGV. The CDR3 runs to 13 residues. The CDR3 DNA sequence: TGTGCCAGCAACTTAGAACCGCTGTCGACGCAGCATTTT. This translates into CASNLEPLSTQHF.

Points on this clonotype: This sequence may be a read error, since a much larger clone differs from it by one base. The chain is built from TRBV29-1 and TRBJ2-6; D not resolved. This CDR3 comprises 13 residues. Germline V gives CDR1 SQVTM, CDR2 ANQGSEA. Trimming pared 7 bases from V and 1 base from J, leaving 8 bases between. CDR3 nucleotides: TGCAGCGCGCATGTTTCTGGGGCCAACGTCCTGACTTTC. Residues: CSAHVSGANVLTF.

The V and J genes are TRBV13 and TRBJ2-7; D remains ambiguous. The last part of the DNA fits TRBJ2-1 better; the J call may be wrong. Germline lookup yields CDR1 PRHDT and CDR2 FYEKMQ (reference sequence). This CDR3 has 13 residues. CDR3 sequence reads: CASSLSKLGEQFF. The DNA of the CDR3 is TGTGCCAGTAGCCTCTCCAAGTTGGGCGAGCAGTTCTTC.

This clonotype is a singleton in its sample. One end of the junction does not line up with germline, which may come from a read error. The chain employs TRBV5-6 and TRBJ2-5, with a tentative D call TRBD2 (5 bases). From germline, CDR1 is SGHDT and CDR2 YYEEEE. The CDR3 is 15 amino acids. DNA for the CDR3: TGTGCTAGCAGGTTCACGGGGATCTGTGGAGAGACCCAGTACTTC. Translating gives CASRFTGICGETQYF.

Concerning this clonotype: An end of the junction differs from the germline gene, which may be a read error. This chain joins TRBV6-5 and TRBJ2-7; the match to TRBD2 covers 8 bases. Germline V CDR1 and CDR2: MNHEY, SVGAGI. The CDR3 contains 16 residues. The CDR3, as DNA: TGTGCCGGCAGTCCTCGTAGTCCAGCGGGAGCCTACGAGCGGTACTTC. Protein product: CAGSPRSPAGAYERYF.

This clonotype was counted between two and nine times. This may stem from a read error, because a much larger clone lies one nucleotide away. The CDR3 nucleotides are TGCACCAGCAGCCAAGACAGGGGTTATCAGCCCCAGCATTTT. Encoded protein: CTSSQDRGYQPQHF. The chain couples TRBV4-3 to TRBJ1-5; 8 bases agree with TRBD1. Per the germline V gene, CDR1 is LGHNA and CDR2 is YSLEER. The CDR3 contains 14 residues.

V is TRBV28 and J is TRBJ2-3; maybe TRBD2 (7 bases). The CDR3 totals 12 residues. CDR1 and CDR2 (germline): MDHEN, SYDVKM. The germline V and J ends were trimmed by 10 bases and 14 bases, with 22 bases remaining between them. CDR3 bases: TGTGCCAACAGCGGGGCACAGGGTCAAGTGTATTTT. It codes for CANSGAQGQVYF.

As concerns this clonotype: A clone one base away is much larger, so this may be a read error. The chain is built from TRBV11-2 and TRBJ2-1; D could derive from TRBD1 or TRBD2 (5 bases each). The CDR3 has 14 amino acids. V gave up 10 bases and J gave up 9 bases, with 22 bases separating them. Germline V gene data show CDR1 as SGHAT and CDR2 as FQNNGV. Here the CDR3 reads CATTPPGRGIEQFF. The CDR3 bases are TGTGCCACCACCCCCCCGGGAAGGGGCATTGAGCAGTTCTTC.

In the case of this clonotype: This may stem from a read error, because a much larger clone lies one nucleotide away. V and J are TRBV4-1 and TRBJ1-1, with 8 nucleotides matching TRBD1. The length of the CDR3 is 14 residues. V was clipped by 6 bases and J by 2 bases; unmatched bases: 5. Germline V gives CDR1 MGHRA, CDR2 YSYEKL. In DNA form, the CDR3 reads TGCGCCAGCAGTGCGCAGGGGGCAAACACTGAAGCTTTCTTT. This gives the protein CASSAQGANTEAFF.

As regards this clonotype: The conserved final phenylalanine or tryptophan is absent from the CDR3, which likely points to a read error. The J gene is TRBJ2-1, the V gene TRBV6-2 or TRBV6-3, with D perhaps TRBD1 (5 bases). The CDR3 runs to 18 residues. V was shortened by 2 bases and J by 10 bases, with 27 bases between the two germline ends. Germline lookup yields CDR1 MNHEY and CDR2 SVGEGT. CDR3 sequence reads: CASSYLLSQGQGIDEQFI. The CDR3 bases are TGTGCCAGCAGTTACCTGCTCAGCCAAGGGCAGGGAATAGACGAGCAGTTCATC.

The chain links TRBV20-1 to TRBJ1-2; D gene uncertain. The CDR3 length is 14 residues. Looked up from germline, CDR1 is DFQATT and CDR2 is SNEGSKA (reference sequence). The ends were cut back, 0 bases at V and 4 bases at J, with 12 bases in the middle. CDR3 in DNA: TGCAGTGCTAGAGATAGCGGGGAAATCTATGGCTACACCTTC. As protein: CSARDSGEIYGYTF.

A remark on this clonotype: At one of its ends the junction is not consistent with the germline gene, which may arise from a read error. In DNA form, the CDR3 reads TGTGCCAGCACCCCCGTCGGGCAGGGAGGTCATACGCAATATTTT. Its translation: CASTPVGQGGHTQYF. The chain recombines TRBV11-3 with TRBJ2-3; TRBD2 might be the D (6 bases). The V gene's germline CDR1 is SGHNT and CDR2 YENEEA. This CDR3 is 15 amino acids long. Variable domain in full (rest from reference TRBV11-3 and TRBJ2-3): EAGVVQSPRYKIIEKKQPVAFWCNPISGHNTLYWYLQNLGQGPELLIRYENEEAVDDSQLPKDRFSAERLKGVDSTLKIQPAELGDSAVYLCASTPVGQGGHTQYFGPGTRLTVL.

This clonotype was observed a single time. The CDR3 sequence: CASPAGSEYYTF. The DNA of the CDR3 is TGTGCCTCCCCGGCAGGAAGCGAATACTACACCTTC. The chain uses TRBV5-4 and TRBJ1-2; D is uncertain. V lost 10 bases and J 10 bases, leaving 20 bases between the germline ends. Germline V lookup: CDR1 SGHNT, CDR2 YYREEE (reference sequence). The CDR3 contains 12 residues.

Concerning this clonotype itself: One junction end disagrees with the germline gene, perhaps due to a read error. The chain is built from TRBV28 and TRBJ1-4; 8 bases line up with TRBD1. Germline values: CDR1 MDHEN, CDR2 SYDVKM. CDR3 length: 14 amino acids. CDR3 sequence reads: CDSSSTGVAEKLFF. The CDR3 DNA reads as TGTGACAGCAGTTCGACAGGGGTGGCTGAAAAACTGTTTTTC.

Concerning this clonotype itself: This may be a read error, as it is one base from a much larger clone. The chain is built from TRBV6-2 or TRBV6-3 and TRBJ2-1, with 14 bases fitting TRBD2. Germline CDR1 and CDR2: MNHEY and SVGEGT. The CDR3 length is 22 residues. V lost 7 bases, J lost 3 bases, and 23 bases stayed unmatched. CDR3 nucleotides: TGTGCCAGCACCGGTACACTACGGGGACTAGCGGGAGTTCTAGTCCGCTACAATGAGCAGTTCTTC. Translating gives CASTGTLRGLAGVLVRYNEQFF.